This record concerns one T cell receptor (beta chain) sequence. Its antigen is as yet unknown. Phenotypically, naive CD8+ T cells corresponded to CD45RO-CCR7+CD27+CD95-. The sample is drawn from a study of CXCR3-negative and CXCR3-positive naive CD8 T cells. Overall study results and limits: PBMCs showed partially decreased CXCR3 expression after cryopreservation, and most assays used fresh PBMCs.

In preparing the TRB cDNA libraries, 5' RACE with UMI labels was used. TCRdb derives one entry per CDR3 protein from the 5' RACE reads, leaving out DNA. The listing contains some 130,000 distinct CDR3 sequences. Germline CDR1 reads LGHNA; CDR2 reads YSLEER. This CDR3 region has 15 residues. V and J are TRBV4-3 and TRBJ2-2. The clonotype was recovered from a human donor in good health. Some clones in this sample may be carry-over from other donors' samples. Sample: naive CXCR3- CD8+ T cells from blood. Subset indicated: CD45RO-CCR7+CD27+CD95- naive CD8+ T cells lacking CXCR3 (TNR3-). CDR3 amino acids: CASSLGMGNTGELFF.